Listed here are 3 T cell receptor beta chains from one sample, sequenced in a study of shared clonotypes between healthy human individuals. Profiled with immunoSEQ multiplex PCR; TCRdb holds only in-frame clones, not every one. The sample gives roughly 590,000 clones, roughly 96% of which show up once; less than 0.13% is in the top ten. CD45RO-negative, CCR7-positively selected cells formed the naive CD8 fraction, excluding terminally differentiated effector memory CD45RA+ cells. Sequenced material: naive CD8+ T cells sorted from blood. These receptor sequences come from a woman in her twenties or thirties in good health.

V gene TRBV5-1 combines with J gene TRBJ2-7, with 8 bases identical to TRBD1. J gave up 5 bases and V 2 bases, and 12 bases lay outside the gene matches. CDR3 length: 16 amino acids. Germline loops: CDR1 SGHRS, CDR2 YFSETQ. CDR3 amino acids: CASSFFPGGLKDEQYF. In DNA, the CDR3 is TGCGCCAGCAGCTTCTTCCCAGGGGGCCTCAAGGACGAGCAGTACTTC.

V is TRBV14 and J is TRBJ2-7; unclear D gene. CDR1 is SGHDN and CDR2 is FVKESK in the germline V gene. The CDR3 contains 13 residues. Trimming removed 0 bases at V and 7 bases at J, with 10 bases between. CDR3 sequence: CASSQDYRREQYF. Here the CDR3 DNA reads TGTGCCAGCAGCCAAGATTACAGAAGAGAGCAGTACTTC. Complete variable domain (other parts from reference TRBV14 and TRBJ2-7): EAGVTQFPSHSVIEKGQTVTLRCDPISGHDNLYWYRRVMGKEIKFLLHFVKESKQDESGMPNNRFLAERTGGTYSTLKVQPAELEDSGVYFCASSQDYRREQYFGPGTRLTVT.

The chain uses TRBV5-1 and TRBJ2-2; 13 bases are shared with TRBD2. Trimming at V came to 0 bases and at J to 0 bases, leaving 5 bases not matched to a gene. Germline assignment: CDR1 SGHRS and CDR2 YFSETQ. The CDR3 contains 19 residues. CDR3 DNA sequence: TGCGCCAGCAGCTTGGAGGTTGGACTAGCGGGAGCGAACACCGGGGAGCTGTTTTTT. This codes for CASSLEVGLAGANTGELFF.